The text below deals with one T cell receptor beta chain. This specimen comes from a study of blood T cell repertoires in COVID-19. Study in general: Both acute and convalescent COVID-19 samples were obtained from the United States, Italy and Spain. T cells, B-cell-depleted T cells, or PBMCs provided the cDNA or gDNA that served as material.

In the original analysis: Reference gene primer amplification yielded estimated nucleated cell counts. This table comes from immunoSEQ multiplex PCR, and its TCRdb copy is limited to in-frame clones, with some not included. That table is the source of V, J and clone size, and D and trimming were worked out from the DNA. The sample yields around 130,000 clones, about four fifths seen once. The V gene's germline CDR1 is SQVTM and CDR2 ANQGSEA. The V gene lost 7 bases and the J gene lost 5 bases, with 14 bases spanning the gap. The length of the CDR3 is 12 residues. The chain carries TRBV29-1 and TRBJ2-5; maybe TRBD1 (5 bases). Sample: peripheral blood. This TCR derives from a human donor in a cohort sampled during active COVID-19. The chain's CDR3 is CSGGPKGETQYF. The CDR3 coding sequence is TGCAGCGGTGGGCCGAAGGGGGAGACCCAGTACTTC.